This T cell receptor (beta chain) originates from a study of blood T cell repertoires in COVID-19. Study context: Acute-phase and convalescent COVID-19 samples originated in the United States, Italy and Spain. T cells, B-cell-depleted T cells, or PBMCs provided the cDNA or gDNA that served as material.

Cohort 3 donors counted as recovered after two negative PCRs, clearance, or resolved symptoms. Profiled with immunoSEQ multiplex PCR; TCRdb holds only in-frame clones, not every one. This sample has about 470,000 clones, with about 85% found just once. CDR3 length: 15 amino acids. V was pared by 2 bases and J by 3 bases, with 6 bases of the junction left unmatched. CDR1 and CDR2 from the germline V gene are SNHLY and FYNNEI. The sequenced sample consisted of PBMCs or T cells enriched from blood (not recorded which). This rearrangement joins TRBV2 to TRBJ2-7, with 8 bases that match TRBD1. The TCR was taken from a young woman who had recovered from COVID-19. This CDR3 is CASSESSGQVYEQYF. The CDR3 DNA follows: TGTGCCAGCAGTGAATCCTCGGGACAGGTCTACGAGCAGTACTTC. The full variable domain, completed using reference TRBV2 and TRBJ2-7, is EPEVTQTPSHQVTQMGQEVILRCVPISNHLYFYWYRQILGQKVEFLVSFYNNEISEKSEIFDDQFSVERPDGSNFTLKIRSTKLEDSAMYFCASSESSGQVYEQYFGPGTRLTVT.